A single sample gave rise to the 32 T cell receptor beta chains below, sequenced in a study of blood T cells in healthy people across ages. A second about 6 to 12 cycle PCR used barcoded and J-beta primers. TCRdb reanalysed the 5' RACE reads using MiXCR and keeps one entry per CDR3 protein. The table records 650,000 to 800,000 distinct CDR3 sequences, around 43% of them present only once. Material for sequencing was blood. The receptor set was obtained from a man aged 60 to 75 in good health.

The genes are TRBV25-1 and TRBJ2-4; 7 positions agree with TRBD2. The end of the DNA fits TRBJ2-7 better, so the J call may be wrong. CDR1 is MGHDK, CDR2 SYGVNS, per germline. The CDR3 runs to 13 residues. CDR3 protein: CASSEVGGGEQYF. The CDR3 bases are TGTGCCAGCAGTGAAGTGGGGGGGGGCGAGCAGTACTTC.

The chain employs TRBV12-3 or TRBV12-4 and TRBJ1-2, with 7 bases that match TRBD1. This CDR3 has 15 residues. Trimming took 5 bases from V and 4 from J; bases not matched to a gene: 10. This CDR3 is CASSPPGAGGYGYTF. CDR3 bases: TGTGCCAGCAGTCCCCCCGGGGCAGGGGGCTATGGCTACACCTTC.

This clonotype was recorded a few times. The chain couples TRBV3-1 to TRBJ2-7, with TRBD1 identical over 8 bases. With 1 base clipped from V and 6 bases from J, the junction kept 8 bases outside the gene matches. The V gene's germline CDR1 is LGHDT and CDR2 YNNKEL (reference sequence). The CDR3 contains 15 residues. Here the CDR3 reads CASSQGDRGGGEQYF. The CDR3 DNA follows: TGTGCCAGCAGCCAAGGAGACAGGGGTGGAGGCGAGCAGTACTTC.

Only a few counts were recorded for this clonotype. The chain uses TRBV14 and TRBJ1-2; D gene ambiguous. CDR1 and CDR2 from the germline V gene are SGHDN and FVKESK. The CDR3 is made up of 15 amino acids. The V end lost 1 base, the J end lost 5 bases, and 14 bases lay between the germline ends. CDR3 amino acids: CASSQVAGETYGYTF. For the CDR3, the DNA is TGTGCCAGCAGCCAAGTAGCCGGGGAAACTTATGGCTACACCTTC.

CDR3 protein: CASSHSGQDNEQFF. In DNA form, the CDR3 reads TGTGCCAGCAGTCACTCCGGACAGGACAATGAGCAGTTCTTC. V usage is TRBV28 and J usage is TRBJ2-1; 7 bases agree with TRBD1. CDR1 is MDHEN and CDR2 is SYDVKM in the germline V gene. V gave up 5 bases and J gave up 5 bases; unmatched junction bases: 6. This CDR3 is built from 14 residues. Filled out from reference TRBV28 and TRBJ2-1, the complete variable domain reads DVKVTQSSRYLVKRTGEKVFLECVQDMDHENMFWYRQDPGLGLRLIYFSYDVKMKEKGDIPEGYSVSREKKERFSLILESASTNQTSMYLCASSHSGQDNEQFFGPGTRLTVL.

CDR3 protein: CASSIDSNYGYTF. CDR3 DNA: TGTGCCAGCAGTATCGACAGTAACTATGGCTACACCTTC. The J gene is TRBJ1-2, the V gene TRBV6-5; D is perhaps TRBD1 (5 bases). Germline CDR1 reads MNHEY; CDR2 reads SVGAGI. Trimming took off 5 bases at V and 1 base at J, with 8 bases between the two ends. The CDR3 totals 13 residues.

On this clonotype: Relative to the germline gene, one junction end is altered; a read error may explain this. The J gene is TRBJ1-2, the V gene TRBV10-3, with D possibly TRBD1 on 6 matching bases. Germline V gene sequence: CDR1 ENHRY, CDR2 SYGVKD. The CDR3 length is 13 residues. The CDR3 DNA reads TGTGCCATCAGGGGGGGCACGGACTATGACTACACCTTC. It is translated as CAIRGGTDYDYTF.

Notes on this clonotype: Sequence at one end of the junction differs from germline and may be a read error. The chain has TRBV27 and TRBJ1-2; 7 bases map to TRBD1. Germline loops: CDR1 MNHEY, CDR2 SMNVEV (reference sequence). CDR3 length: 13 amino acids. CDR3 bases: TGTGCCGGCAGTGGACAGGTCAACTATGGCTACACCTTC. Translating it yields CAGSGQVNYGYTF.

This clonotype was counted a few times. The chain joins TRBV20-1 to TRBJ2-7; the D gene is possibly TRBD1 (6 bases). Looked up from germline, CDR1 is DFQATT and CDR2 is SNEGSKA (reference sequence). V dropped 6 bases and J dropped 4 bases, with 16 bases sitting between them. There are 13 residues in the CDR3. The CDR3 protein is CSASDRRTYEQYF. Written as DNA, the CDR3 is TGCAGTGCCTCCGACAGGCGGACATACGAGCAGTACTTC.

This clonotype was counted many times. The chain employs TRBV20-1 and TRBJ2-5, with a tentative D call TRBD2 (5 bases). Between the trimmed V and J ends, which lost 1 base and 0 bases, there was a span of 9 bases. This CDR3 has 14 amino acids. CDR1 is DFQATT, CDR2 SNEGSKA, per germline (reference sequence). CDR3 coding DNA: TGCAGTGCTAGAGTCGGAGCGGACCAAGAGACCCAGTACTTC. Its translation is CSARVGADQETQYF.

The gene calls are TRBV4-1 and TRBJ1-5; D perhaps matches TRBD1 (5 bases). V lost 1 base, J lost 10 bases, and 14 bases lay in between. The CDR3 has 14 residues. Germline CDR1 reads MGHRA; CDR2 reads YSYEKL. The CDR3 sequence is CASSQVPGDVPQHF. CDR3 sequence (DNA): TGCGCCAGCAGCCAAGTTCCTGGGGACGTCCCCCAGCATTTT.

V is TRBV30 and J is TRBJ1-2; D not certain. The CDR3 contains 12 residues. The V end lost 5 bases, the J end lost 6 bases, and 13 bases lay between the germline ends. Looked up from germline, CDR1 is GTSNPN and CDR2 is SVGIG (reference sequence). The CDR3 DNA follows: TGTGCCTGGCAGACTGAGAACCATGGCTACACCTTC. Translation: CAWQTENHGYTF. The full variable domain, completed using reference TRBV30 and TRBJ1-2, is SQTIHQWPATLVQPVGSPLSLECTVEGTSNPNLYWYRQAAGRGLQLLFYSVGIGQISSEVPQNLSASRPQDRQFILSSKKLLLSDSGFYLCAWQTENHGYTFGSGTRLTVV.

This clonotype was counted ten times or more. The junction departs from germline at one end; a sequencing error may be responsible. The V and J genes are TRBV4-3 and TRBJ2-3; maybe TRBD2 (5 bases). From germline, CDR1 is LGHNA and CDR2 YSLEER. The CDR3 has 16 residues. In nucleotides, the CDR3 is TGTGCCAGCAGCCAAGAAAGAGGAGGCGGCACAGATACGCAGTATTTT. Protein: CASSQERGGGTDTQYF.

In this sample, this clonotype turned up a few times. The chain employs TRBV7-9 and TRBJ2-7, with TRBD1 matching 9 bases. Germline V gene lookup returns CDR1 SEHNR and CDR2 FQNEAQ (reference sequence). The junction had 10 bases not matched to a gene; V was cut back by 1 base and J by 3 bases. This CDR3 has 17 residues. The CDR3 loop is CASSLVSSRDRDYEQYF. The CDR3 coding sequence is TGTGCCAGCAGCTTAGTTTCATCACGGGACAGGGACTACGAGCAGTACTTC. The full variable domain, its missing parts supplied by reference TRBV7-9 and TRBJ2-7, is DTGVSQNPRHKITKRGQNVTFRCDPISEHNRLYWYRQTLGQGPEFLTYFQNEAQLEKSRLLSDRFSAERPKGSFSTLEIQRTEQGDSAMYLCASSLVSSRDRDYEQYFGPGTRLTVT.

The chain has TRBV2 and TRBJ1-3; D not certain. Trimming left V 6 bases short and J 0 bases short, with 12 bases between. The germline CDR1 and CDR2 sequences are SNHLY and FYNNEI. The CDR3 loop spans 15 amino acids. The CDR3 DNA reads TGTGCCAGCAGCCCTCGGACGATCTCTGGAAACACCATATATTTT. Residues: CASSPRTISGNTIYF.

The rearrangement uses TRBV20-1 and TRBJ2-7; tentatively, D is TRBD1 (6 bases). The germline V and J ends were trimmed by 0 bases and 2 bases, with 17 bases remaining between them. The CDR3 length is 16 residues. Germline CDR1 is DFQATT and CDR2 is SNEGSKA (reference sequence). CDR3 sequence: CSARDRRQAYPYEQYF. DNA for the CDR3: TGCAGTGCTAGAGACCGACGACAGGCTTACCCCTACGAGCAGTACTTC.

This clonotype has more than one count but fewer than ten. The J gene is TRBJ2-1, the V gene TRBV7-2, with TRBD2 matching 9 bases. Germline V gene sequence: CDR1 SGHTA, CDR2 FQGNSA. There are 15 residues in the CDR3. V lost 8 bases and J lost 7; bases outside the gene matches: 12. The CDR3 DNA reads as TGTGCCAGCTCCTTTTCGGGGACTAGCCGTAATGAGCAGTTCTTC. Translated, it gives CASSFSGTSRNEQFF.

As regards this clonotype: A read error may be the cause here, since a much bigger clone is one base away. The gene calls are TRBV20-1 and TRBJ2-7; D unclear. The CDR3 runs to 11 residues. From germline, CDR1 is DFQATT and CDR2 SNEGSKA (reference sequence). The CDR3 region is CSARESYERYF. The CDR3 DNA follows: TGCAGTGCTAGAGAGAGCTACGAGCGGTACTTC.

This clonotype was counted a few times. V and J are TRBV12-3 or TRBV12-4 and TRBJ1-4; no clear D gene. Trimming took 1 base from V and 7 from J, leaving 7 bases between them. CDR3 size: 13 residues. This chain's CDR3 is CASSLGKSEKLFF. DNA of the CDR3: TGTGCCAGCAGTTTAGGGAAGAGTGAAAAACTGTTTTTT.

This clonotype was picked up a small number of times. The chain recombines TRBV20-1 with TRBJ2-1, with TRBD2 matching 8 bases. The CDR3 runs to 13 residues. The germline CDR1 and CDR2 sequences are DFQATT and SNEGSKA (reference sequence). This chain's CDR3 is CSTGLAGWDEQFF. The DNA for the CDR3 is TGCAGCACGGGATTAGCGGGATGGGATGAGCAGTTCTTC.

This clonotype was recorded a few times. This chain links TRBV6-1 with TRBJ1-6, with TRBD1 matching over 7 bases. This CDR3 contains 15 residues. After removal of 5 bases from V and 6 bases from J, the junction contained 7 bases not matched to a gene. Germline values: CDR1 MNHNS, CDR2 SASEGT. The CDR3 is CASSKGTAGNSPLHF. CDR3 DNA: TGTGCCAGCAGTAAAGGGACAGCGGGTAATTCACCCCTCCACTTT.

This clonotype was counted a few times. The chain joins TRBV5-5 to TRBJ2-3; the match to TRBD1 covers 7 bases. CDR1 SGHKS and CDR2 YYEKEE come from the germline V gene (reference sequence). Trimming at V came to 1 base and at J to 5 bases, leaving 10 bases not matched to a gene. This CDR3 contains 16 residues. The CDR3 sequence is CASSLSWSGGLDTQYF. CDR3 bases: TGTGCCAGCAGCTTGAGCTGGTCAGGGGGTTTAGATACGCAGTATTTT.

With respect to this clonotype: One junction end disagrees with the germline gene, perhaps due to a read error. The chain carries TRBV6-1 and TRBJ2-4; D perhaps matches TRBD1 (6 bases). The CDR3 loop spans 17 amino acids. Germline V gene sequence: CDR1 MNHNS, CDR2 SASEGT. The DNA for the CDR3 is TGTGCCAGCACCCAGGGGTATTGCAACTTGACCAAAAACACTCAGTACTTC. Amino acid sequence: CASTQGYCNLTKNTQYF.

The chain's CDR3 is CASSYDRGHQPQHF. The CDR3 coding sequence is TGTGCCAGCAGTTACGACAGGGGGCATCAGCCCCAGCATTTT. This chain joins TRBV6-2 or TRBV6-3 and TRBJ1-5; 10 bases are shared with TRBD1. The CDR3 extends over 14 amino acids. Trimming cost V 2 bases and J 5 bases; bases outside gene matches: 0. Germline-derived CDR1 and CDR2 are MNHEY and SVGEGT.

Regarding this clonotype: A much more abundant neighbour one base away suggests this may be a read error. J is TRBJ2-7 and V is TRBV10-3; 7 bases are a match to TRBD1. Germline CDR1 is ENHRY and CDR2 is SYGVKD. The CDR3 totals 15 residues. The DNA for the CDR3 is TGTGCCGTCAGACAGGGTCCTACCCAATCCTACGAGCAGTACTTC. Amino acids: CAVRQGPTQSYEQYF.

This clonotype was found many times. V is TRBV6-2 or TRBV6-3 and J is TRBJ2-7; D possibly corresponds to TRBD1 (5 bases). The V end was cut by 8 bases, the J end by 3 bases, with 8 bases between. The germline CDR1 and CDR2 sequences are MNHEY and SVGEGT. This CDR3 is 11 amino acids long. The CDR3 reads CASGDSYEQYF. CDR3 sequence (DNA): TGTGCCAGCGGTGACAGCTACGAGCAGTACTTC.

The CDR3 bases are TGCGCCAGCAGCTTGGGGACAGCCCAACAGCAGAAGTTCTTC. Its translation: CASSLGTAQQQKFF. The chain links TRBV5-1 to TRBJ2-1; D is perhaps TRBD1 (6 bases). Between the trimmed V and J ends, which lost 0 bases and 14 bases, there was a span of 18 bases. This CDR3 spans 14 amino acids. Germline values: CDR1 SGHRS, CDR2 YFSETQ.

The table lists this clonotype with a few counts. The rearrangement links TRBV11-2 to TRBJ2-3; no firm D call. The V end lost 1 base, the J end lost 14 bases, and 10 bases lay between the germline ends. The CDR3 extends over 11 amino acids. Germline CDR1 SGHAT, CDR2 FQNNGV. The CDR3 region is CASSLGPRPYF. CDR3 DNA sequence: TGTGCCAGCAGCTTAGGACCCCGCCCGTATTTT.

The chain recombines TRBV20-1 with TRBJ2-4; D gene unclear. CDR1 is DFQATT, CDR2 SNEGSKA, per germline (reference sequence). This CDR3 is 14 amino acids long. Deletions cut 6 bases from V and 0 bases from J, with 12 bases between. The CDR3 loop reads CSAPIFGAKNIQYF. The CDR3 DNA follows: TGCAGTGCGCCCATCTTTGGAGCCAAAAACATTCAGTACTTC.

V is TRBV28 and J is TRBJ2-3, with 7 positions matching TRBD2. Germline-derived CDR1 and CDR2 are MDHEN and SYDVKM. This CDR3 is built from 13 residues. The V segment lost 8 bases and the J segment 2 bases; nucleotides outside the gene matches: 4. The CDR3 reads CASWGGFTDTQYF. CDR3 bases: TGTGCCAGCTGGGGGGGTTTCACAGATACGCAGTATTTT.

The genes are TRBV11-2 and TRBJ1-2; D ambiguous. CDR3 size: 15 residues. V lost 0 bases, J lost 0 bases, and 8 bases lay in between. The germline V gene encodes CDR1 SGHAT and CDR2 FQNNGV. The CDR3 DNA reads TGTGCCAGCAGCTTAGATATCACTTCTAACTATGGCTACACCTTC. It specifies CASSLDITSNYGYTF.

As concerns this clonotype: A much larger clone sits a single nucleotide away, making a read error possible. V usage is TRBV29-1 and J usage is TRBJ2-5; 11 bases are shared with TRBD2. Germline CDR1 and CDR2: SQVTM and ANQGSEA. The CDR3 has 14 amino acids. The CDR3 here is CGGRLAGSRETQYF. CDR3 in DNA: TGCGGCGGAAGACTAGCGGGATCCCGTGAGACCCAGTACTTC.